Below, 24 T cell receptor beta chains from the same sample are listed, as sequenced in a study of control samples from healthy donors and cancer patients (dated by TCRdb to the early 2020s). The library was made by the immunoSEQ multiplex PCR assay. TCRdb limited this immuneACCESS table to in-frame rearrangements with V and J called. A share of clones is missing; checked studies link under half to unresolved V genes, and the rest is unexplained. This sample is represented by 100,000 to 110,000 clones; roughly 90% of them were singletons. The ten largest clones take up 15% to 20% of the sample. The source material was blood. The receptors come from a woman in her fifties or sixties in good health.

The J gene is TRBJ2-7, the V gene TRBV19, with D possibly being TRBD1 (5 bases). Germline lookup yields CDR1 LNHDA and CDR2 SQIVND (reference sequence). The CDR3 runs 12 residues. Trimming pared 5 bases from V and 5 bases from J, leaving 10 bases between. CDR3 sequence reads: CASSDSGNEQYF. For the CDR3, the DNA is TGTGCCAGTAGTGATTCAGGGAACGAGCAGTACTTC.

The J gene is TRBJ1-2, the V gene TRBV2; TRBD1 agrees at 8 bases. V was pared by 5 bases and J by 5 bases, with 7 bases of the junction left unmatched. CDR1 is SNHLY, CDR2 FYNNEI, per germline. The CDR3 loop spans 14 amino acids. This CDR3 reads CASSQQGVGYGYTF. The CDR3, as DNA: TGTGCCAGCAGTCAACAGGGGGTGGGGTATGGCTACACCTTC.

This clone was seen just once. The chain employs TRBV28 and TRBJ2-7; 7 bases are shared with TRBD1. Germline V gene sequence: CDR1 MDHEN, CDR2 SYDVKM. Trimming cost V 0 bases and J 5 bases; bases outside gene matches: 4. The CDR3 length is 14 residues. The CDR3 DNA sequence: TGTGCCAGCAGTTTATGGAGAGGGGGCAACGAGCAGTACGTC. Amino acids: CASSLWRGGNEQYV.

The chain is built from TRBV11-2 and TRBJ1-1, with TRBD1 as a possible D gene (5 bases). The germline V gene encodes CDR1 SGHAT and CDR2 FQNNGV. V lost 3 bases, J lost 1 base, and 15 bases lay in between. This CDR3 is 16 amino acids long. CDR3 in DNA: TGTGCCAGCAGCTTTCCCCGTTCGGGGCCGAACACTGAAGCTTTCTTT. It encodes CASSFPRSGPNTEAFF.

The rearrangement uses TRBV19 and TRBJ1-2; TRBD1 agrees at 10 bases. V shed 4 bases, J shed 8 bases, and the junction held 10 bases outside the gene matches. This CDR3 has 15 residues. The germline CDR1 and CDR2 sequences are LNHDA and SQIVND (reference sequence). The CDR3 reads CASSTSTGGAYGYTF. The CDR3 coding sequence is TGTGCCAGTAGTACTTCGACAGGGGGCGCTTACGGCTACACCTTC.

The chain combines TRBV5-5 with TRBJ2-1; D is perhaps TRBD1 or TRBD2 (7 bases each). The CDR3 is 16 residues long. Trimming left V 5 bases short and J 9 bases short, with 24 bases between. Germline CDR1 and CDR2: SGHKS and YYEKEE (reference sequence). The CDR3 DNA is TGTGCCAGCAGGACAGGGTTTGGCGGGAGCCTAGGTGAGCAGTTCTTC. Its protein is CASRTGFGGSLGEQFF.

The CDR3, as DNA: TGTGCCAGCAGCTCCCTCAAGGAGTACGGACCCAAAAAGTTCTTCTTC. Translation: CASSSLKEYGPKKFFF. The chain carries TRBV7-9 and TRBJ2-1; D remains ambiguous. CDR1 and CDR2 from the germline V gene are SEHNR and FQNEAQ (reference sequence). V lost 4 bases and J lost 16, with 29 bases in between. This CDR3 region has 16 residues. The variable domain in full, with the rest retrieved from reference TRBV7-9 and TRBJ2-1, is DTGVSQNPRHKITKRGQNVTFRCDPISEHNRLYWYRQTLGQGPEFLTYFQNEAQLEKSRLLSDRFSAERPKGSFSTLEIQRTEQGDSAMYLCASSSLKEYGPKKFFFGPGTRLTVL.

The chain recombines TRBV18 with TRBJ2-7, with 7 positions matching TRBD2. The germline V gene encodes CDR1 KGHSH and CDR2 LQKENI. The CDR3 extends over 14 amino acids. Trimming removed 3 bases from V and 2 bases from J; junction bases left unmatched: 4. The DNA of the CDR3 is TGTGCCAGCTCACCTCCCGGGAGGACCTACGAGCAGTACGTC. Translating it yields CASSPPGRTYEQYV.

The V gene is TRBV7-3, the J gene TRBJ1-1; perhaps TRBD1 as D (6 bases). The V and J ends lost 3 bases and 4 bases respectively, with 9 bases between them. The CDR3 contains 13 residues. Germline V gene lookup returns CDR1 SGHTA and CDR2 FQGTGA. CDR3: CASSFGTSTEAFF. The CDR3 region has the DNA TGTGCCAGCAGCTTTGGGACAAGCACTGAAGCTTTCTTT. Drawing the rest from reference TRBV7-3 and TRBJ1-1, the complete variable domain is GAGVSQTPSNKVTEKGKYVELRCDPISGHTALYWYRQSLGQGPEFLIYFQGTGAADDSGLPNDRFFAVRPEGSVSTLKIQRTERGDSAVYLCASSFGTSTEAFFGQGTRLTVV.

The chain is built from TRBV7-3 and TRBJ1-3, with 9 bases lining up with TRBD1. The length of the CDR3 is 16 residues. Losses at the gene ends were 1 base for V and 4 bases for J; bases not matched to a gene: 5. Germline V gives CDR1 SGHTA, CDR2 FQGTGA. The CDR3 nucleotides are TGTGCCAGCAGCTTAAAGGGGACAGGGCAGGGAAACACCATATATTTT. It codes for CASSLKGTGQGNTIYF.

The chain links TRBV14 to TRBJ1-2; tentative D call: TRBD1 (5 bases). This CDR3 region has 16 residues. CDR1 and CDR2 (germline): SGHDN, FVKESK. V was clipped by 4 bases and J by 2 bases, with 17 bases between them. The DNA of the CDR3 is TGTGCCAGCAGCCCAATAGTGGACGGGGGGAACTATGGCTACACCTTC. Amino acids: CASSPIVDGGNYGYTF.

The V gene is TRBV6-5, the J gene TRBJ1-5; D gene uncertain. V dropped 10 bases and J dropped 4 bases, with 17 bases sitting between them. Germline loops: CDR1 MNHEY, CDR2 SVGAGI. This CDR3 is 14 amino acids long. The CDR3 sequence is CATRQGVFNQPQHF. In nucleotides, the CDR3 is TGTGCCACCAGACAAGGAGTTTTTAATCAGCCCCAGCATTTT.

The chain carries TRBV7-3 and TRBJ2-2; D is tentatively TRBD1 or TRBD2 (6 bases each). The V end lost 5 bases, the J end lost 4 bases, and 14 bases lay between the germline ends. In germline, CDR1 is SGHTA, CDR2 FQGTGA. The CDR3 covers 15 residues. The CDR3 region is CASSRQGGSTGELFF. DNA of the CDR3: TGTGCCAGCAGCCGACAAGGGGGGAGCACCGGGGAGCTGTTTTTT.

V usage is TRBV7-3 and J usage is TRBJ1-2; no firm D call. The CDR3 loop spans 13 amino acids. V dropped 5 bases and J dropped 8 bases, with 15 bases sitting between them. Germline V gives CDR1 SGHTA, CDR2 FQGTGA. CDR3 in amino acids: CASSLGFGVGYTF. DNA of the CDR3: TGTGCCAGCAGCCTCGGGTTTGGGGTCGGCTACACCTTC.

V usage is TRBV10-3 and J usage is TRBJ2-4, with D perhaps matching TRBD1 or TRBD2 (6 bases each). The CDR3 length is 17 residues. Per the germline V gene, CDR1 is ENHRY and CDR2 is SYGVKD. Deletions cut 0 bases from V and 0 bases from J, with 12 bases between. CDR3 amino acids: CAISESSGALAKNIQYF. CDR3 coding DNA: TGTGCCATCAGTGAGTCGTCGGGGGCACTAGCCAAAAACATTCAGTACTTC.

J is TRBJ2-3 and V is TRBV5-4; TRBD1 or TRBD2 may be the D gene (7 bases each). The CDR3 contains 14 residues. Per germline, CDR1 SGHNT and CDR2 YYREEE (reference sequence). V lost 4 bases, J lost 5 bases, and 14 bases lay in between. CDR3 loop: CASSQGGGGDTQYF. In DNA, the CDR3 is TGTGCCAGCAGCCAGGGGGGGGGTGGAGATACGCAGTATTTT.

The chain joins TRBV24-1 to TRBJ1-2; D gene ambiguous. Per germline, CDR1 KGHDR and CDR2 SFDVKD. The V end lost 5 bases, the J end lost 0 bases, and 9 bases lay between the germline ends. This CDR3 comprises 14 residues. As DNA, the CDR3 is TGTGCCACCAGTGCCGGTCCTTCTAACTATGGCTACACCTTC. It codes for CATSAGPSNYGYTF.

V is TRBV6-5 and J is TRBJ2-3, with D unresolved. The V gene's germline CDR1 is MNHEY and CDR2 SVGAGI. The V gene lost 8 bases and the J gene lost 6 bases, with 15 bases spanning the gap. The CDR3 sequence is 13 residues long. This chain's CDR3 is CASGSASVDTQYF. The CDR3 region has the DNA TGTGCCAGCGGCTCAGCCTCCGTCGATACGCAGTATTTT.

The rearrangement uses TRBV13 and TRBJ1-5; a possible D gene is TRBD1 (5 bases). Germline V gene lookup returns CDR1 PRHDT and CDR2 FYEKMQ (reference sequence). V lost 3 bases to trimming and J lost 2 bases, with 8 bases between them. The CDR3 is 14 residues long. As DNA, the CDR3 is TGTGCCAGCAGCTTGTGGGGCGGCAATCAGCCCCAGCATTTT. It codes for CASSLWGGNQPQHF.

V usage is TRBV6-5 and J usage is TRBJ1-6; tentatively, D is TRBD1 (5 bases). Trimming took off 8 bases at V and 7 bases at J, with 12 bases between the two ends. Germline V gene data show CDR1 as MNHEY and CDR2 as SVGAGI. This CDR3 comprises 13 residues. The chain's CDR3 is CASYSRANSPLHF. The CDR3 DNA reads TGTGCCAGCTACAGCAGGGCAAATTCACCCCTCCACTTT.

The rearrangement links TRBV19 to TRBJ2-7; D possibly corresponds to TRBD1 (6 bases). The CDR3 has 12 residues. V was pared by 8 bases and J by 4 bases, with 12 bases between. In germline, CDR1 is LNHDA, CDR2 SQIVND (reference sequence). CDR3 region: CASGAGAYEQYF. In DNA form, the CDR3 reads TGTGCCAGTGGGGCAGGGGCGTACGAGCAGTACTTC.

The rearrangement uses TRBV12-5 and TRBJ2-5, with 9 bases that match TRBD2. Germline lookup yields CDR1 LGHNT and CDR2 FRNRAP. The ends lost 6 bases at V and 8 bases at J; junction bases unmatched: 31. CDR3 size: 21 residues. The CDR3 region has the DNA TGTGCTAGTGGCCCGCGGGGGGGCAAGAGGGTAGCGGGGTTGGCTGGGGGAACCCAGTACTTC. This gives the protein CASGPRGGKRVAGLAGGTQYF. Filled out from reference TRBV12-5 and TRBJ2-5, the complete variable domain reads DARVTQTPRHKVTEMGQEVTMRCQPILGHNTVFWYRQTMMQGLELLAYFRNRAPLDDSGMPKDRFSAEMPDATLATLKIQPSEPRDSAVYFCASGPRGGKRVAGLAGGTQYFGPGTRLLVL.

The rearrangement joins TRBV11-3 to TRBJ2-4, with D perhaps TRBD2 (7 bases). Between the trimmed V and J ends, which lost 1 base and 6 bases, there was a span of 13 bases. Per germline, CDR1 SGHNT and CDR2 YENEEA. There are 15 residues in the CDR3. This CDR3 reads CASSLGGGRTNIQYF. The CDR3 nucleotides are TGTGCCAGCAGCTTAGGCGGGGGCCGGACAAACATTCAGTACTTC.

J is TRBJ2-3 and V is TRBV6-2 or TRBV6-3; 9 bases match TRBD2. The CDR3 covers 16 residues. The V and J ends lost 4 bases and 1 base, in that order; junction bases with no gene match: 6. Germline CDR1 is MNHEY and CDR2 is SVGEGT. CDR3 DNA sequence: TGTGCCAGCAGTTCCCAGCGGGAGGTTCGCACAGATACGCAGTATTTT. It specifies CASSSQREVRTDTQYF.